These 13 T cell receptor beta chains share one sample of origin, sequenced in a study of blood T cell repertoires in COVID-19. This table comes from immunoSEQ multiplex PCR, and its TCRdb copy is limited to in-frame clones, with some not included. The profile shows about 170,000 clones, around four fifths of them singletons. The specimen was peripheral blood. The source is a woman at least 80 years old with COVID-19, enrolled during active disease.

The chain has TRBV30 and TRBJ1-2; possible D gene TRBD1, 5 bases. Germline-derived CDR1 and CDR2 are GTSNPN and SVGIG (reference sequence). This CDR3 region has 15 residues. V lost 2 bases, J lost 2 bases, and 15 bases lay in between. CDR3 loop: CAWSFGGLANYGYTF. CDR3 coding DNA: TGTGCCTGGAGTTTCGGGGGACTCGCAAACTATGGCTACACCTTC.

The gene calls are TRBV15 and TRBJ1-2; D gene uncertain. The V gene lost 0 bases and the J gene lost 4 bases, with 15 bases spanning the gap. This CDR3 contains 16 residues. Germline lookup yields CDR1 LNHNV and CDR2 YYDKDF (reference sequence). CDR3 in DNA: TGTGCCACCAGCAGAGATAGCAATACGAGCCCCTATGGCTACACCTTC. Amino acid sequence: CATSRDSNTSPYGYTF.

The V and J genes are TRBV7-2 and TRBJ2-7; no firm D call. There are 12 residues in the CDR3. Trimming pared 4 bases from V and 3 bases from J, leaving 7 bases between. Germline V gene data show CDR1 as SGHTA and CDR2 as FQGNSA. The CDR3 DNA sequence: TGTGCCAGCAGCTCGAACATCTACGAGCAGTACTTC. This encodes CASSSNIYEQYF.

V is TRBV21-1 and J is TRBJ1-3. TRBV21-1 is given as a pseudogene. The CDR3 runs to 12 residues. The DNA for the CDR3 is TGTGCCGAGGGAGTTGCTGGAAACACCATATATTTT. This translates into CAEGVAGNTIYF.

The V and J genes are TRBV6-6 and TRBJ2-1, with a tentative D call TRBD2 (6 bases). V dropped 6 bases and J dropped 7 bases, with 19 bases sitting between them. This CDR3 is built from 15 residues. From germline, CDR1 is MNHNY and CDR2 SVGAGI (reference sequence). The CDR3 region is CASRSPGLELNEQFF. The CDR3 nucleotides read TGTGCCAGCAGGTCACCGGGACTCGAACTTAATGAGCAGTTCTTC.

A few counts support this clone. The genes are TRBV6-5 and TRBJ1-1; 7 bases align to TRBD1. Germline trimming cut 5 bases from V and 3 bases from J; bases unmatched to any gene: 9. The germline gives CDR1 MNHEY, CDR2 SVGAGI. The CDR3 has 15 residues. CDR3 DNA: TGTGCCAGCAGTAGGGACAGACGAACTTACACTGAAGCTTTCTTT. This encodes CASSRDRRTYTEAFF.

J is TRBJ1-6 and V is TRBV10-3; no clear D gene. Germline-derived CDR1 and CDR2 are ENHRY and SYGVKD. V was pared by 11 bases and J by 5 bases, with 13 bases between. This CDR3 region has 13 residues. In DNA, the CDR3 is TGTGCCTCGTCCCGGGAGAATAATTCACCCCTCCACTTT. Translating gives CASSRENNSPLHF.

V usage is TRBV5-1 and J usage is TRBJ1-6; 9 bases line up with TRBD1. V shed 2 bases and J 5 bases; nucleotides not matched to a gene: 5. The CDR3 consists of 16 residues. Germline loops: CDR1 SGHRS, CDR2 YFSETQ. The CDR3 spells CASSLSGTGNNSPLHF. In DNA, the CDR3 is TGCGCCAGCAGCTTATCCGGGACAGGGAATAATTCACCCCTCCACTTT.

This clone was seen a handful of times. The rearrangement joins TRBV5-1 to TRBJ2-7; maybe TRBD1 (5 bases). The CDR3 covers 15 residues. CDR1 is SGHRS, CDR2 YFSETQ, per germline. The V end was cut by 1 base, the J end by 6 bases, with 17 bases between. Written as DNA, the CDR3 is TGCGCCAGCAGCTTGTCGGCCGCTAGGGGCGTCGAGCAGTACTTC. This translates into CASSLSAARGVEQYF.

CDR3 sequence reads: CASSPSGQIPPLNTEAFF. Here the CDR3 DNA reads TGTGCCAGCAGCCCCTCCGGACAGATCCCTCCGCTGAACACTGAAGCTTTCTTT. The genes are TRBV9 and TRBJ1-1, with a weak D call TRBD1 (6 bases). Looked up from germline, CDR1 is SGDLS and CDR2 is YYNGEE. There are 18 residues in the CDR3. V gave up 4 bases and J gave up 0 bases, with 22 bases separating them.

V is TRBV6-6 and J is TRBJ2-3, with D perhaps matching TRBD2 (7 bases). The V end was cut by 6 bases, the J end by 2 bases, with 9 bases between. The CDR3 is 13 residues long. Germline V gene lookup returns CDR1 MNHNY and CDR2 SVGAGI (reference sequence). Here the CDR3 reads CASRGGHTDTQYF. CDR3 nucleotide sequence: TGTGCCAGCAGGGGGGGGCACACAGATACGCAGTATTTT.

The rearrangement uses TRBV24-1 and TRBJ2-5; 8 bases map to TRBD1. The V gene end was trimmed by 8 bases and the J gene end by 3 bases; junction bases not matched to a gene: 1. The CDR3 is 12 residues long. Germline assignment: CDR1 KGHDR and CDR2 SFDVKD. The CDR3 here is CATNRGEETQYF. Here the CDR3 DNA reads TGTGCCACCAACAGGGGGGAAGAGACCCAGTACTTC.

The chain combines TRBV5-4 with TRBJ2-1, with a weak D call TRBD2 (6 bases). V lost 2 bases, J lost 0 bases, and 12 bases lay in between. This CDR3 spans 16 amino acids. Germline CDR1 is SGHNT and CDR2 is YYREEE (reference sequence). The CDR3 here is CASSFGGPSSYNEQFF. Written as DNA, the CDR3 is TGTGCCAGCAGCTTCGGGGGTCCCAGCTCCTACAATGAGCAGTTCTTC.